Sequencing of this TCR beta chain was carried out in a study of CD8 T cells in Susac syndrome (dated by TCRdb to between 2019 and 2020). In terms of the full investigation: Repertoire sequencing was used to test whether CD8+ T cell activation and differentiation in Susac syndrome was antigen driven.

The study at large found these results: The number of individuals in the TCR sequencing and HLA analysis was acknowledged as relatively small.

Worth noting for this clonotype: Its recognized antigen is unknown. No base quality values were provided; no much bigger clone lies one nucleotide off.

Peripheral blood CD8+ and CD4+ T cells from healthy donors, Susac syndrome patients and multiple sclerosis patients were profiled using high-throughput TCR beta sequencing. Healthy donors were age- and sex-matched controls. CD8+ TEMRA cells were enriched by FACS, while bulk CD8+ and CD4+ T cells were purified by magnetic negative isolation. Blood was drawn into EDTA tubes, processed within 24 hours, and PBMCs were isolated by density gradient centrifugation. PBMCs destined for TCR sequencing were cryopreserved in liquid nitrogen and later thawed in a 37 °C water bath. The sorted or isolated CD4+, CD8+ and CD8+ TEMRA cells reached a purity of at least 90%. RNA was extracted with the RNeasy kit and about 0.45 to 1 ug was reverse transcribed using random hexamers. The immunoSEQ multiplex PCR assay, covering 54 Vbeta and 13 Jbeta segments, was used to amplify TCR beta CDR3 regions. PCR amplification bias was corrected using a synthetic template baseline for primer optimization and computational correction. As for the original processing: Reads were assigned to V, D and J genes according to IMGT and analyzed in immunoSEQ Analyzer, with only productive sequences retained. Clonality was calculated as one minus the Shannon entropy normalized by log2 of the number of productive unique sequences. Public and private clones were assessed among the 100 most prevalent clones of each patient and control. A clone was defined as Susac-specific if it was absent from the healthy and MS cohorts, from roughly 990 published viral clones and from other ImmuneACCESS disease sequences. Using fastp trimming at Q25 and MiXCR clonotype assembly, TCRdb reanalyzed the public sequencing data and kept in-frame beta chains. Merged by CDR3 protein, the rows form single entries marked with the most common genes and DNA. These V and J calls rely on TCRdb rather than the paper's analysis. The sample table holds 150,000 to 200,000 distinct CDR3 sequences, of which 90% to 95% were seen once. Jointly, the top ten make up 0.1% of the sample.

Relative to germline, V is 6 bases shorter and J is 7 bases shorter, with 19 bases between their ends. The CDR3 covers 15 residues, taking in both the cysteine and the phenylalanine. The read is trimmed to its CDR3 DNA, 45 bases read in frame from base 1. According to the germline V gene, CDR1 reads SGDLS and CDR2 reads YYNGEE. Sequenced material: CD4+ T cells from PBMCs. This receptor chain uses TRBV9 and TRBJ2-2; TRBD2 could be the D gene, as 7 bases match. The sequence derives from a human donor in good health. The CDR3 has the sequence CASNPLGGLGGELFF. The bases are TGTGCCAGCAACCCCCTGGGGGGGCTAGGCGGGGAGCTGTTTTTT.